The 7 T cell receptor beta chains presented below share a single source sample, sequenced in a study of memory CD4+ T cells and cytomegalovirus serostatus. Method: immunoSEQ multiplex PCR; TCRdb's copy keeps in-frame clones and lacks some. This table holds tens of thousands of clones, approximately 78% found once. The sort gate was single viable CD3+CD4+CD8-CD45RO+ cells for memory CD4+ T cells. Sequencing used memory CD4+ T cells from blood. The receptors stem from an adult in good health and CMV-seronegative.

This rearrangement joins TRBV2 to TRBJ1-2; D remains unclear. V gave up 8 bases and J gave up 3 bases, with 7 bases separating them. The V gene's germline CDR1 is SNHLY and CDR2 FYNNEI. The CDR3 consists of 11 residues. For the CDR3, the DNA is TGTGCCAGCGGGGATTACTATGGCTACACCTTC. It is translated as CASGDYYGYTF.

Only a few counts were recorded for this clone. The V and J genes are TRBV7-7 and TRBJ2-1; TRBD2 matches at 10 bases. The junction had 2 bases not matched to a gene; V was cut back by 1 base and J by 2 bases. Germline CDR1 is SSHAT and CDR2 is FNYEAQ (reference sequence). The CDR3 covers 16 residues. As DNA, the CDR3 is TGTGCCAGCAGCTTAGATCTAGCGGGGGCCTACAATGAGCAGTTCTTC. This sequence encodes CASSLDLAGAYNEQFF.

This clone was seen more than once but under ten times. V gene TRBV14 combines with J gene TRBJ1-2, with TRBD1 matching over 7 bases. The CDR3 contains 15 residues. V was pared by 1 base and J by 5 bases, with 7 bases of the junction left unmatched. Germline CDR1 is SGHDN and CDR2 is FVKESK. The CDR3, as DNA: TGTGCCAGCAGCCAAGCGGAGGGGGCGCATTATGGCTACACCTTC. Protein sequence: CASSQAEGAHYGYTF.

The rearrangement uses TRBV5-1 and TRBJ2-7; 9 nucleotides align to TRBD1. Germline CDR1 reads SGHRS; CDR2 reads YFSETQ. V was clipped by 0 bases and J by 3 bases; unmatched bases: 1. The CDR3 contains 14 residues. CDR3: CASSLGDRVYEQYF. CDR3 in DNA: TGCGCCAGCAGCTTGGGGGACAGGGTCTACGAGCAGTACTTC.

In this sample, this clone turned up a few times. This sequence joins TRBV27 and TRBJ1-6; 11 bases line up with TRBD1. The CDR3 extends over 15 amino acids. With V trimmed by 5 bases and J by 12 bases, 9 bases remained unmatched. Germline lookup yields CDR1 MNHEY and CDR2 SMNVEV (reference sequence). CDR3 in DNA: TGTGCCAGCAGTAGAACCGGGACAGGGGGGCGACCCCTCCACTTT. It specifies CASSRTGTGGRPLHF.

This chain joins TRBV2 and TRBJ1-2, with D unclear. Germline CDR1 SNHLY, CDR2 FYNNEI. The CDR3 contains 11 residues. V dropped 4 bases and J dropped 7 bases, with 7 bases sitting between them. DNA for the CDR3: TGTGCCAGCAGTGCGTTAAGTGGCTACACCTTC. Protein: CASSALSGYTF.

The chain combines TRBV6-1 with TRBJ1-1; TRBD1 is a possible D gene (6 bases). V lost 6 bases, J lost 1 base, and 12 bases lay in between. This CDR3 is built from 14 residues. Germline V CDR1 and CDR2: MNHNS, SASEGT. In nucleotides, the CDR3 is TGTGCCAGCAGGTCGGACAGCGGGAACACTGAAGCTTTCTTT. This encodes CASRSDSGNTEAFF.